A selection of T cell receptor beta chains follows, all from one sample in a study of cytomegalovirus exposure and HLA in healthy donors. Here immunoSEQ multiplex PCR was the method, and the copy in TCRdb shows in-frame clones only, minus some. This table holds more than 60,000 clones, over 75% found once. Sequencing was carried out using PBMCs. The receptors were sampled from a male donor in good health and CMV-seropositive. Each CDR3 is given with its conserved first and last residue. The D gene is left open where the match is weak. Part of the rows lack a size; the others show once, few, many or a class for expanded clones.

D	size	J	V	DNA	CDR3
NA	NA	TRBJ1-3	TRBV5-1	TGCGCCAGCAGCTTGGGACAGGTTGAGGGCACCATATATTTT	CASSLGQVEGTIYF
NA	NA	TRBJ2-7	TRBV27	TGTGCCAGCAGTTTATTCCAGTCCTACGAGCAGTACTTC	CASSLFQSYEQYF
TRBD1	NA	TRBJ1-5	TRBV4-1	TGCGCCAGCAGCCAGGACAGGGCCTATCAGCCCCAGCATTTT	CASSQDRAYQPQHF
NA	NA	TRBJ2-7	TRBV4-1	TGCGCCAGCAGCCAAGATAGGAGTCAGAAATACGAGCAGTACTTC	CASSQDRSQKYEQYF
NA	NA	TRBJ1-1	TRBV19	TGTGCCAGTAGTACCCGACAAGGCAGCACTGAAGCTTTCTTT	CASSTRQGSTEAFF
TRBD2	NA	TRBJ2-3	TRBV6-6	TGTGCCAGCAGCCACCTCGGAGGCGGGGGAACAGATACGCAGTATTTT	CASSHLGGGGTDTQYF
TRBD1	NA	TRBJ1-6	TRBV25-1	TGTGCCAGCAGTGAAAATCAGGGGGCAAATTATAATTCACCCCTCCACTTT	CASSENQGANYNSPLHF
TRBD1	NA	TRBJ2-7	TRBV7-2	TGTGCCGGCAGCTTATTGGGTTTCGGACAGGGTATATACGAGCAGTACTTC	CAGSLLGFGQGIYEQYF
NA	NA	TRBJ1-2	TRBV4-3	TGCGCCAGCAGCCGAGAAGATACAGGGTTCTATGGCTACACCTTC	CASSREDTGFYGYTF
NA	NA	TRBJ2-1	TRBV2	TGTGCCAGCAGTGAATCCGCTGCAGGGCACAATGAGCAGTTCTTC	CASSESAAGHNEQFF
NA	NA	TRBJ1-1	TRBV5-6	TGTGCCAGCAGCTTGGCCCCACAGGGGAACACTGAAGCTTTCTTT	CASSLAPQGNTEAFF
TRBD2	NA	TRBJ2-1	TRBV5-4	TGTGCCAGCAGCTTATCTAGCGGGGTTCTCTCCTACAATGAGCAGTTCTTC	CASSLSSGVLSYNEQFF
NA	NA	TRBJ1-1	TRBV7-9	TGTGCCAGCAGCCGGGATTTGAACACTGAAGCTTTCTTT	CASSRDLNTEAFF
TRBD2	NA	TRBJ2-7	TRBV7-9	TGTGCCAGCAGCTTAGCAACTAGCGGGGCCTCCTACGAGCAGTACTTC	CASSLATSGASYEQYF
TRBD1	NA	TRBJ2-2	TRBV7-9	TGTGCCAGCAGCTCGGGACAGGGCCCCGGGGAGCTGTTTTTT	CASSSGQGPGELFF
NA	NA	TRBJ1-6	TRBV7-9	TGTGCCAGCAGCTTAGGGAGGGCCTCGAATTCACCCCTCCACTTT	CASSLGRASNSPLHF
NA	NA	TRBJ1-2	TRBV30	TGTGCCTGGAGTGTCGGAGGGTCGGACTACACCTTC	CAWSVGGSDYTF
NA	NA	TRBJ1-2	TRBV5-1	TGCGCCAGCAGCAAGGGGTTGGATGGCTACACCTTC	CASSKGLDGYTF
TRBD1	NA	TRBJ1-1	TRBV6-5	TGTGCCAGCAGTTTACTCCACCCGGGACAGGGGGCCGCTTTCTTT	CASSLLHPGQGAAFF
NA	NA	TRBJ1-3	TRBV4-1	TGCGCCAGCAGCCAAGATTCGGGGAACCCTGGAAACACCATATATTTT	CASSQDSGNPGNTIYF
NA	few	TRBJ1-1	TRBV4-3	TGCGCCAGCAGCCAGGTAATGGACGGGAGTCAGGTACGCGCTTTCTTT	CASSQVMDGSQVRAFF
TRBD1	NA	TRBJ2-5	TRBV7-3	TGTGCCAGCAGCCGGGGACAGGAAGAGACCCAGTACTTC	CASSRGQEETQYF
TRBD2	NA	TRBJ2-3	TRBV5-1	TGCGCCAGCAGCGTTACTAGCGGGACTAGCACAGATACGCAGTATTTT	CASSVTSGTSTDTQYF
NA	NA	TRBJ2-7	TRBV11-2	TGTGCCAGCAGCTCACCGGGACTTCTAACCTACGAGCAGTACTTC	CASSSPGLLTYEQYF
NA	NA	TRBJ1-6	TRBV7-9	TGTGCCAGCAGCTTAGGAGGTTATAATTCACCCCTCCACTTT	CASSLGGYNSPLHF
NA	NA	TRBJ2-3	TRBV5-4	TGTGCCAGCAGCTTGGCGGGAGCCACAGATACGCAGTATTTT	CASSLAGATDTQYF
NA	NA	TRBJ2-1	TRBV6-5	TGTGCCAGCAGTTACTCGAAGCCGAACCGGAATGAGCAGTTCTTC	CASSYSKPNRNEQFF
NA	NA	TRBJ1-5	TRBV19	TGTGCCAGTAGTGTCCGAGGGTATAGCAATCAGCCCCAGCATTTT	CASSVRGYSNQPQHF
TRBD1	NA	TRBJ1-2	TRBV5-6	TGTGCCAGCAGCTTGAGCTGGGACAGCGTTAACTATGGCTACACCTTC	CASSLSWDSVNYGYTF
TRBD1	NA	TRBJ2-7	TRBV18	TGTGCCAGCTCGGCCGGGACAGGGTCCCACGAGCAGTACTTC	CASSAGTGSHEQYF
TRBD1	NA	TRBJ1-5	TRBV28	TGTGCCAGCCTCCCCTCAGGGGGCGTCAATCAGCCCCAGCATTTT	CASLPSGGVNQPQHF
NA	NA	TRBJ1-1	TRBV6-1	TGTGCCAGCAGTGAATTTATCGGGGAAGGGAGGGCTTTCTTT	CASSEFIGEGRAFF
NA	NA	TRBJ2-2	TRBV5-1	TGCGCCAGCAGCTTTTGGGCGTCGGACACCGGGGAGCTGTTTTTT	CASSFWASDTGELFF
TRBD1	NA	TRBJ2-7	TRBV4-2	TGTGCCAGCAGCCCCTCCGGGACAGGTTCCTACGAGCAGTACTTC	CASSPSGTGSYEQYF
TRBD1	NA	TRBJ1-6	TRBV12-5	TGTGCTAGCTCCCGACAGGGGAGCAATTCACCCCTCCACTTT	CASSRQGSNSPLHF
NA	NA	TRBJ1-4	TRBV9	TGTGCCAGCAGCGTAGACGGGGGGCGGGATGAAAAACTGTTTTTT	CASSVDGGRDEKLFF
TRBD1	NA	TRBJ1-4	TRBV7-8	TGTGCCAGCAGCTACCGACAGGGACTTAATGAAAAACTGTTTTTT	CASSYRQGLNEKLFF
TRBD2	NA	TRBJ2-5	TRBV4-2	TGTGCCAGCAGCCAACGACTAGCGGGGGGTTTCACCCAAGAGACCCAGTACTTC	CASSQRLAGGFTQETQYF
NA	NA	TRBJ1-2	TRBV10-3	TGTGCCATCAGTGAGCTTCAGGTATCACATGGCTACACCTTC	CAISELQVSHGYTF
NA	NA	TRBJ1-1	TRBV7-2	TGTGCCAGCAGCCTGATAGCCACTGAAGCTTTCTTT	CASSLIATEAFF
TRBD1	once	TRBJ1-2	TRBV28	TGTGCCAGCAGTTCAACCGGGACAGGGGGATATGGCTACACCTTC	CASSSTGTGGYGYTF
TRBD2	once	TRBJ2-2	TRBV6-6	TGTGCCAGCAGTTACGGAACGGGGGGGGGCACCGGGGAGCTGTTTTTT	CASSYGTGGGTGELFF
NA	NA	TRBJ1-4	TRBV7-2	TGTGCCAGCAGCCTGGCCGGACTAACTAATGAAAAACTGTTTTTT	CASSLAGLTNEKLFF
NA	NA	TRBJ2-7	TRBV27	TGTGCCAGCAGTTTATCGGGGAGCTACTACGAGCAGTACTTC	CASSLSGSYYEQYF
TRBD2	once	TRBJ2-1	TRBV4-2	TGTGCCAGCAGCCAAGAGGGAGATATGGGGGGGAGCTCCTACAATGAGCAGTTCTTC	CASSQEGDMGGSSYNEQFF
NA	NA	TRBJ2-1	TRBV4-1	TGCGCCAGCAGCCGATCAGAGGTCTATGAGCAGTTCTTC	CASSRSEVYEQFF
NA	NA	TRBJ2-5	TRBV6-5	TGTGCCAGCAGTTACGACAACCAAGAGACCCAGTACTTC	CASSYDNQETQYF
TRBD2	NA	TRBJ2-5	TRBV11-2	TGTGCCAGCAGCCTGACTAGCGGTCGTCAAGAGACCCAGTACTTC	CASSLTSGRQETQYF
NA	NA	TRBJ1-4	TRBV27	TGTGCCAGCAGTTTAGGGGCGAATGAAAAACTGTTTTTT	CASSLGANEKLFF
TRBD2	few	TRBJ2-1	TRBV30	TGTGCCTGGGGGAAGGGACTAGCGGTCAATGAGCAGTTCTTC	CAWGKGLAVNEQFF
NA	NA	TRBJ2-1	TRBV30	TGTGCCTGGAGTGGTGAGGGTCTTAACCACAATGAGCAGTTCTTC	CAWSGEGLNHNEQFF
NA	NA	TRBJ2-3	TRBV5-6	TGTGCCAGCAGCTTGGTCGGGGGGCGCGTAGATACGCAGTATTTT	CASSLVGGRVDTQYF
NA	NA	TRBJ2-7	TRBV20-1	TGCAGTGGACTCGTCTCCTACGAGCAGTACTTC	CSGLVSYEQYF